This T cell receptor beta chain was captured in a study of cytomegalovirus exposure and HLA in healthy donors. Germline V gives CDR1 MGHRA, CDR2 YSYEKL. V lost 0 bases, J lost 3 bases, and 12 bases stayed unmatched. The length of the CDR3 is 21 residues. Amplification used 60 Vbeta primers and 13 Jbeta primers. TCRdb keeps only in-frame clones here, not all; method: immunoSEQ multiplex PCR. The sample contains 35,000 to 45,000 clones, approximately 57% of which appear only once. V is TRBV4-1 and J is TRBJ2-2, with 14 positions matching TRBD2. This receptor was obtained from a man aged 60 to 69 in good health and CMV-seropositive. The sequenced sample was PBMCs. The CDR3 spells CASSQDLLLGLAGEDTGELFF. The CDR3 nucleotides are TGCGCCAGCAGCCAAGATCTCCTGCTGGGACTAGCGGGAGAGGACACCGGGGAGCTGTTTTTT.